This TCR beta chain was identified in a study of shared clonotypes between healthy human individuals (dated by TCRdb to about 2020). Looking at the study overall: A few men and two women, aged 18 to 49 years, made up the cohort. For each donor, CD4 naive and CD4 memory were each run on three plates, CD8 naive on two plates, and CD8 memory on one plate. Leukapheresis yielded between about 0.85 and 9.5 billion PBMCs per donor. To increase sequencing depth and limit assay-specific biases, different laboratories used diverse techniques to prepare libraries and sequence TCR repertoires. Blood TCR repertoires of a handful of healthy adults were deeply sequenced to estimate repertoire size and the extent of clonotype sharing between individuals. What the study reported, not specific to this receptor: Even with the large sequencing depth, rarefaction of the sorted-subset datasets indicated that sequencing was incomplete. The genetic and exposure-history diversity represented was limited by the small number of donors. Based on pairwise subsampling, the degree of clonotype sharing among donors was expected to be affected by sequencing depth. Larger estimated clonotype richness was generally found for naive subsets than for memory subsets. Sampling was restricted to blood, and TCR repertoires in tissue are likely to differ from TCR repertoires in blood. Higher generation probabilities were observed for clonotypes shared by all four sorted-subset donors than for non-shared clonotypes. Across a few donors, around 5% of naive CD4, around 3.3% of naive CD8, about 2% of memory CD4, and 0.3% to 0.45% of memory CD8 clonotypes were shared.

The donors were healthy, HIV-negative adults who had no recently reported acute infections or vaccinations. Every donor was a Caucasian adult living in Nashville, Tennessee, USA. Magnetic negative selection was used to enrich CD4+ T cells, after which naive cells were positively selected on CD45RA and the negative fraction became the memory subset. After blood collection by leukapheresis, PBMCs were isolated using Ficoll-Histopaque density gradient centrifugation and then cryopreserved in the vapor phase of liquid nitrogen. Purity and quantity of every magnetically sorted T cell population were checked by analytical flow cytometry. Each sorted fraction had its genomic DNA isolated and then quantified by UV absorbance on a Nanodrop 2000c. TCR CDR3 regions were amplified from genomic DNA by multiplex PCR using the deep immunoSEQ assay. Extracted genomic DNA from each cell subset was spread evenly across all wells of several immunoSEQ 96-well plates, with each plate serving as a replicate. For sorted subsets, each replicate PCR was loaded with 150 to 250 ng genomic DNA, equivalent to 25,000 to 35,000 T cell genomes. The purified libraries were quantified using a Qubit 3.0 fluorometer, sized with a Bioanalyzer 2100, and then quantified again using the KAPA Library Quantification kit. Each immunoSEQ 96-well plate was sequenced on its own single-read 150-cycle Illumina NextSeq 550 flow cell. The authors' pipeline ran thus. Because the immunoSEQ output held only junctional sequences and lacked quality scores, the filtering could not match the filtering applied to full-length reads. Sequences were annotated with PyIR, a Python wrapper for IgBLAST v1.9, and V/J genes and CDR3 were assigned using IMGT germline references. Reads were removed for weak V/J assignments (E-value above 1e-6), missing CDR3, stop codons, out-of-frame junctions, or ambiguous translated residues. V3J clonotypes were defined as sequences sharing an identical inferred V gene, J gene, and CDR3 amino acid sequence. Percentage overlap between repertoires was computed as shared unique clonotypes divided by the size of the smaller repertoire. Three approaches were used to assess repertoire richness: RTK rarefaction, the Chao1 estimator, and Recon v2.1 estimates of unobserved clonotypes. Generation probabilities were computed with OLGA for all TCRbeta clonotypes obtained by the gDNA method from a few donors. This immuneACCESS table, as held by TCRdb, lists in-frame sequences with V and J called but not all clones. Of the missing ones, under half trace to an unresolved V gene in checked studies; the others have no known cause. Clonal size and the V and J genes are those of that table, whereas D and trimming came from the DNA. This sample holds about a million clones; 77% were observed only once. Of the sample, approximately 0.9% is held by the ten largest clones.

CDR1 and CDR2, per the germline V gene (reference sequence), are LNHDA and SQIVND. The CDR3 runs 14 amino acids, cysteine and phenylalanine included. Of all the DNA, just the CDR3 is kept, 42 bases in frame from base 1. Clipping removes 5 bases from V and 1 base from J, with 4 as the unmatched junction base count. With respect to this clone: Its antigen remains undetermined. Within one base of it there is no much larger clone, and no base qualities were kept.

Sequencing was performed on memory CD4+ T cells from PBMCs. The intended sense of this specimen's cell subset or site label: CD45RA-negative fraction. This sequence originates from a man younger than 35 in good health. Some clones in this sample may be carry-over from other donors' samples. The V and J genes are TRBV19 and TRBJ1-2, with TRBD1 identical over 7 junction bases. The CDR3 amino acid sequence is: CASSDRDSNYGYTF. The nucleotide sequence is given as TGTGCCAGTAGTGACCGGGACAGTAACTATGGCTACACCTTC.